These T cell receptor beta chains were read from a single sample in a study of T cell responses to AZD1222 COVID-19 vaccine. Here immunoSEQ multiplex PCR was the method, and the copy in TCRdb shows in-frame clones only, minus some. The sample comprises fewer than 200,000 clones, 90% to 95% of which are singletons, and roughly 1.7% rests with the top ten. The sequences come from peripheral blood, collected 28 days after the second AZD1222 dose. The receptors derive from an adult who received the AZD1222 COVID-19 vaccine. Both conserved end residues are part of each CDR3. The D gene is left open where the match is weak. Expanded clones get a size class; other rows say once, few or many, or leave the size out.

TRBV28	15	TRBJ1-2	NA	NA	TGTGCCAGCACCACAATGGGGGGAGCTAACTATGGCTACACCTTC	CASTTMGGANYGYTF
TRBV5-1	14	TRBJ1-6	once	NA	TGCGCCAGCAGCTTGGAGGGACCGAAATCACCCCTCCACTTT	CASSLEGPKSPLHF
TRBV2	14	TRBJ2-7	once	TRBD1	TGTGCCAGCAATTGGGACAGGGTGGCCCCCGAGCAGTACTTC	CASNWDRVAPEQYF
TRBV7-9	14	TRBJ1-1	NA	NA	TGTGCCAGCAGCTTGATCACGAACTACCCTGAAGCTTTCTTT	CASSLITNYPEAFF
TRBV28	14	TRBJ2-1	NA	TRBD1	TGTGCCAGCAGTTTGACAGGGGCCTACAATGAGCAGTTCTTC	CASSLTGAYNEQFF
TRBV6-1	15	TRBJ2-2	NA	TRBD1	TGTGCCAGCAGTGAAACGACAGGGTACACCGGGGAGCTGTTTTTT	CASSETTGYTGELFF
TRBV6-1	16	TRBJ1-1	NA	NA	TGTGCCAGCAGTGAAATCCCCGGGCAGGGTGGGACTGAAGCTTTCTTT	CASSEIPGQGGTEAFF
TRBV7-2	11	TRBJ1-6	once	NA	TGTGCCAGCAGCTTATATCTCACCCTCCACTTT	CASSLYLTLHF
TRBV5-1	14	TRBJ1-1	few	NA	TGCGCCAGCAGCCCGGACACACTGAACACTGAAGCTTTCTTT	CASSPDTLNTEAFF
TRBV5-1	15	TRBJ1-3	NA	NA	TGCGCCAGCAGCTTGGCCATTAGCTCTGGAAACACCATATATTTT	CASSLAISSGNTIYF